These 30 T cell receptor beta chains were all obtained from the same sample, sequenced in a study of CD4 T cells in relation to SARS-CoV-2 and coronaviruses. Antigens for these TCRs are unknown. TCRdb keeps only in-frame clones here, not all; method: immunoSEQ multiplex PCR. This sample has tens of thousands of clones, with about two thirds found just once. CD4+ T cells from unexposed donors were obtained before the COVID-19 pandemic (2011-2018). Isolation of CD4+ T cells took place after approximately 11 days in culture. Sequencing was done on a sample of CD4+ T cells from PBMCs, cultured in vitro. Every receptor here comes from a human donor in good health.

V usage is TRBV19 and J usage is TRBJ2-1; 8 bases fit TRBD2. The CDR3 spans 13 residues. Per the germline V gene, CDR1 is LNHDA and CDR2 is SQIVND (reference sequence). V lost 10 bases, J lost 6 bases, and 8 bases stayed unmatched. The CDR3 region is CATQRGIANEQFF. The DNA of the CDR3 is TGTGCCACTCAGCGGGGGATCGCCAATGAGCAGTTCTTC.

CDR3 amino acids: CASSLDVTLPPDTQYF. CDR3 nucleotide sequence: TGTGCCAGCAGCTTGGACGTTACTCTCCCCCCAGATACGCAGTATTTT. V usage is TRBV5-4 and J usage is TRBJ2-3; D not certain. The CDR3 loop spans 16 amino acids. Trimming shortened V by 0 bases and J by 4 bases, and 15 bases separated the two germline ends. Germline loops: CDR1 SGHNT, CDR2 YYREEE (reference sequence).

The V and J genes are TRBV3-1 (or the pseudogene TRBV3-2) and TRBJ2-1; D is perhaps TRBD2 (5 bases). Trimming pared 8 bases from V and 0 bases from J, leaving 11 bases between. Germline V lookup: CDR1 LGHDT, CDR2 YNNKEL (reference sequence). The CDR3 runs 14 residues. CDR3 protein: CASLRDSSYNEQFF. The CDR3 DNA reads TGTGCCAGCCTTCGGGATAGCTCCTACAATGAGCAGTTCTTC.

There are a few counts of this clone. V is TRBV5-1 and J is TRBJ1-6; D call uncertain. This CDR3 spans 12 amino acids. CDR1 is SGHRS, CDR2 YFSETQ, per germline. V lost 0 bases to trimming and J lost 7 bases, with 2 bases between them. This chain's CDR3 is CASSLENSPLHF. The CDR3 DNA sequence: TGCGCCAGCAGCTTGGAGAATTCACCCCTCCACTTT.

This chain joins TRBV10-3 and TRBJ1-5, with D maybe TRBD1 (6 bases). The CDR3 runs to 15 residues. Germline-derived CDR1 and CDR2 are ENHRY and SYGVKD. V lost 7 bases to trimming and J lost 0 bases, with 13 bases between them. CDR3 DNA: TGTGCCATCAAAGCCGGGACAAGTAGCAATCAGCCCCAGCATTTT. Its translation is CAIKAGTSSNQPQHF.

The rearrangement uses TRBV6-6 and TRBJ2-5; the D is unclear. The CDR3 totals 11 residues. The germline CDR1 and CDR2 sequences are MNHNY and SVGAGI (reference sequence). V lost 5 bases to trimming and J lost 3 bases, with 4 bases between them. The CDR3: CASSLEETQYF. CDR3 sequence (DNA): TGTGCCAGCAGTCTAGAAGAGACCCAGTACTTC.

The CDR3 loop is CASSLQEPTDTQYF. Written as DNA, the CDR3 is TGCGCCAGCAGTTTACAGGAACCAACAGATACGCAGTATTTT. The rearrangement joins TRBV5-1 to TRBJ2-3; weak D call: TRBD1 (5 bases). The germline V gene encodes CDR1 SGHRS and CDR2 YFSETQ. With 5 bases removed from V and 3 bases from J, the gap between germline ends came to 13 bases. CDR3 length equals 14 residues.

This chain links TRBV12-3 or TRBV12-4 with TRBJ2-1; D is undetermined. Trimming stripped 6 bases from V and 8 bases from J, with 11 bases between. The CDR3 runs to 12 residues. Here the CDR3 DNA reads TGTGCCAGCAGGGAACTGCCCTATGAGCAGTTCTTC. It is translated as CASRELPYEQFF.

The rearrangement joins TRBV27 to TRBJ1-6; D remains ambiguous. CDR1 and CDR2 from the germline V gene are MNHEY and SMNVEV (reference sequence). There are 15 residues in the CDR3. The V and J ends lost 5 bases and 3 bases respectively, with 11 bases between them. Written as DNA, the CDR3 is TGTGCCAGCAGTATCCAGGCGTTCTATAATTCACCCCTCCACTTT. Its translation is CASSIQAFYNSPLHF.

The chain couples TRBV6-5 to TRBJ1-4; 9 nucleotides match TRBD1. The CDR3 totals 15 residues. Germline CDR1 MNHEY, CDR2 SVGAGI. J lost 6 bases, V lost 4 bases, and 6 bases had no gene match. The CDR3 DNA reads TGTGCCAGCAGTTCCCCCGGGACAGGGTATGAAAAACTGTTTTTT. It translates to CASSSPGTGYEKLFF.

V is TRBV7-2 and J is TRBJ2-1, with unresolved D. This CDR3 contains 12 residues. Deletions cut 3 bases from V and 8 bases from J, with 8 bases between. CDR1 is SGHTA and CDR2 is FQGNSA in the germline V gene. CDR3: CASSFQGYEQFF. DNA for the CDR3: TGTGCCAGCAGCTTTCAAGGCTATGAGCAGTTCTTC.

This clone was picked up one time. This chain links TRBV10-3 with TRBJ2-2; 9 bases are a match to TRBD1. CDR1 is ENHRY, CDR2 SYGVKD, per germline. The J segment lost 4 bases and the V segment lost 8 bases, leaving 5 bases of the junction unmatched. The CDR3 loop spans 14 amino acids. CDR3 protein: CAISPQGATGELFF. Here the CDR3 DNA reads TGTGCCATCTCCCCACAGGGGGCCACCGGGGAGCTGTTTTTT.

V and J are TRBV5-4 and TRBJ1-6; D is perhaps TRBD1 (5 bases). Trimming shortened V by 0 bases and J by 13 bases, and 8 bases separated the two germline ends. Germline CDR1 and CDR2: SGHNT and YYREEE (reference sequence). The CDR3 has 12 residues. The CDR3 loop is CASSLDGAPLHF. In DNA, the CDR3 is TGTGCCAGCAGCTTGGATGGGGCGCCCCTCCACTTT.

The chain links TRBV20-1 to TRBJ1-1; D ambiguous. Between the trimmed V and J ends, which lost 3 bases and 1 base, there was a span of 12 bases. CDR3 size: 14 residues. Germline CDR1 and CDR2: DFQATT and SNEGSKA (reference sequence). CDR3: CSASLPGQNTEAFF. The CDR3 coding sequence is TGCAGTGCTAGTCTCCCAGGCCAGAACACTGAAGCTTTCTTT.

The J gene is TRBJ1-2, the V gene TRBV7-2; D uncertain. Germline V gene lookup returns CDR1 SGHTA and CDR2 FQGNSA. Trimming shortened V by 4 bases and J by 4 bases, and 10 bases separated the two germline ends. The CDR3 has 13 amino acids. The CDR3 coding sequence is TGTGCCAGCAGCTCCGTGGCCCCCTATGGCTACACCTTC. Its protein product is CASSSVAPYGYTF. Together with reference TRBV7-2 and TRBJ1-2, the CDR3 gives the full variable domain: GAGVSQSPSNKVTEKGKDVELRCDPISGHTALYWYRQSLGQGLEFLIYFQGNSAPDKSGLPSDRFSAERTGGSVSTLTIQRTQQEDSAVYLCASSSVAPYGYTFGSGTRLTVV.

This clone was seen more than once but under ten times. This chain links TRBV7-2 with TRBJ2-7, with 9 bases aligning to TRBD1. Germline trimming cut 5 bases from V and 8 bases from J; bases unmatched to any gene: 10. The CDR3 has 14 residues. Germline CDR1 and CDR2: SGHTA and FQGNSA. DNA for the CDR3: TGTGCCAGCAGCCCCTCGGACAGGGGAAGAAAGCAGTACTTC. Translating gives CASSPSDRGRKQYF.

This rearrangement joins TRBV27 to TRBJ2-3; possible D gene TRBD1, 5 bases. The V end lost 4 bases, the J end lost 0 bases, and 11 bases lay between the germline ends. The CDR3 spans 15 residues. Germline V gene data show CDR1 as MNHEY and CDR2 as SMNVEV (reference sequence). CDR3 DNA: TGTGCCAGCAGTTGGGGCAGGACAAGCACAGATACGCAGTATTTT. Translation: CASSWGRTSTDTQYF.

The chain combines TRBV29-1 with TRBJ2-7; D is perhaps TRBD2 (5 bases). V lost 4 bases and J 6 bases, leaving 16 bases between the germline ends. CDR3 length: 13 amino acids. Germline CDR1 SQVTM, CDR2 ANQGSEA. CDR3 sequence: CSVGVEGSSEQYF. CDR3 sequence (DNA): TGCAGCGTTGGGGTCGAGGGAAGTAGCGAGCAGTACTTC.

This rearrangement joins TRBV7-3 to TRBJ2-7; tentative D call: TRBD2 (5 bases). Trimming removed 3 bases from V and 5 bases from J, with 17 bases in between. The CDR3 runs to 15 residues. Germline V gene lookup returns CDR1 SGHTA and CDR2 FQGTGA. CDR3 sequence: CASSLGRGPLDEQYF. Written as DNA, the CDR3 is TGTGCCAGCAGCTTGGGGAGAGGGCCCCTCGACGAGCAGTACTTC. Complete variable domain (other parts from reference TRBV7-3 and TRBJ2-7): GAGVSQTPSNKVTEKGKYVELRCDPISGHTALYWYRQSLGQGPEFLIYFQGTGAADDSGLPNDRFFAVRPEGSVSTLKIQRTERGDSAVYLCASSLGRGPLDEQYFGPGTRLTVT.

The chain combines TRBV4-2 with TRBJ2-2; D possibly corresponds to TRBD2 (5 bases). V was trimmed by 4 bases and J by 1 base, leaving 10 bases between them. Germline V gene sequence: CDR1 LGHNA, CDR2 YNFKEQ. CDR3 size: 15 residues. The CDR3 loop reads CASSLSGVNTGELFF. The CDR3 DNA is TGTGCCAGCAGCCTCTCCGGGGTGAACACCGGGGAGCTGTTTTTT.

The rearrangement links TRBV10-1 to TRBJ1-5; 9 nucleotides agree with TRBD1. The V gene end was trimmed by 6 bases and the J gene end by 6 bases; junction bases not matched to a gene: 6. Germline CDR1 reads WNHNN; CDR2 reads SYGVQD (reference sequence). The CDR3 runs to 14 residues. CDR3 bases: TGCGCCAGCAGAGGGACAGGGCCGATTCAGCCCCAGCATTTT. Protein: CASRGTGPIQPQHF.

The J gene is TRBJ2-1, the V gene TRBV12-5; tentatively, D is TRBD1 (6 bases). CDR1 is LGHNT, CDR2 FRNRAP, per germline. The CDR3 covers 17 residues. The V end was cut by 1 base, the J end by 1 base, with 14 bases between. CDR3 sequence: CASGLGRDTASYNEQFF. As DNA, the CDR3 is TGTGCTAGTGGTTTGGGAAGGGACACAGCATCCTACAATGAGCAGTTCTTC.

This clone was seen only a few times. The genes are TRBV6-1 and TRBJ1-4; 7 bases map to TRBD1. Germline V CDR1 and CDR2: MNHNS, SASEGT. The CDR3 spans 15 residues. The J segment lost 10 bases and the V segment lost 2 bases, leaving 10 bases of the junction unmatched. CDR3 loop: CASSESGQGDGKLFF. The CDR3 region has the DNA TGTGCCAGCAGTGAATCCGGGCAGGGGGACGGAAAACTGTTTTTT.

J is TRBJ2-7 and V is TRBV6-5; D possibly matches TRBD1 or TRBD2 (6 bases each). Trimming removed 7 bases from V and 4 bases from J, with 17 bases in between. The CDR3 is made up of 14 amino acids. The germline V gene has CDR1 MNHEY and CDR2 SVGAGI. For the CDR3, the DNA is TGTGCCAGCACCCCCCAAGGGGGGCCTTACGAGCAGTACTTC. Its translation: CASTPQGGPYEQYF.

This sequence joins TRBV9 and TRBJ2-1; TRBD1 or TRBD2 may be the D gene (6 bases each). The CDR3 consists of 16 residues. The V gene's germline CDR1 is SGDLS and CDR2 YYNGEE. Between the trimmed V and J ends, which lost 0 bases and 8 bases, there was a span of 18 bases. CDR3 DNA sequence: TGTGCCAGCAGCGTAGCCCCTTCCCCCGGGGGCGATGAGCAGTTCTTC. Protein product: CASSVAPSPGGDEQFF.

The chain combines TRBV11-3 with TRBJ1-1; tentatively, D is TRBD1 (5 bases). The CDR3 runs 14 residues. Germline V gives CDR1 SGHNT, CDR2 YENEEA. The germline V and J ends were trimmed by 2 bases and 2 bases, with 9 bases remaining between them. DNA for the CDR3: TGTGCCAGCAGCTTATCAGGGCTTAACACTGAAGCTTTCTTT. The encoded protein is CASSLSGLNTEAFF.

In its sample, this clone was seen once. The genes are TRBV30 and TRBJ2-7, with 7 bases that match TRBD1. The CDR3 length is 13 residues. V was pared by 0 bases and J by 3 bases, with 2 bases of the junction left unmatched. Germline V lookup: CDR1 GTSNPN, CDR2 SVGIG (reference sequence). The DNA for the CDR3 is TGTGCCTGGAGTGTACAGGGGCGCTACGAGCAGTACTTC. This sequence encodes CAWSVQGRYEQYF.

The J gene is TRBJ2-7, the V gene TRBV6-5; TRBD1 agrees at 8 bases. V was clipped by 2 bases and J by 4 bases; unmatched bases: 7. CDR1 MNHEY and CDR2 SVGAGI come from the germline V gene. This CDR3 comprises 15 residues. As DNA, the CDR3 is TGTGCCAGCAGTTACCAGGGGGCATCGGTGTACGAGCAGTACTTC. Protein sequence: CASSYQGASVYEQYF.

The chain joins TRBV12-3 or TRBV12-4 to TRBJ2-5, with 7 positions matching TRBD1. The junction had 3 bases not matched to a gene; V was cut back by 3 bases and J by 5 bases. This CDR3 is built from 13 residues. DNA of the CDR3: TGTGCCAGCAGTTTGAGCAGGGGGGAGACCCAGTACTTC. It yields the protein CASSLSRGETQYF.

CDR3 residues: CASERGRDTEAFF. The CDR3 DNA reads TGTGCCAGCGAGCGGGGCAGGGACACTGAAGCTTTCTTT. The chain uses TRBV2 and TRBJ1-1; weak D call: TRBD1 (5 bases). The CDR3 sequence is 13 residues long. CDR1 is SNHLY and CDR2 is FYNNEI in the germline V gene. V lost 8 bases, J lost 3 bases, and 13 bases lay in between.